Presented here are 13 T cell receptor beta chains from one specimen sequenced in a study of T-cell reconstitution after alpha-beta-depleted transplantation in children. Construction of the TCRbeta library involved unique molecular identifiers. TCRdb recomputed calls from the PCR reads with MiXCR, one row per CDR3 protein. The sample includes around 100,000 distinct CDR3 sequences, around 6.1% of them seen just once. The material sequenced was PBMCs, mostly from graft donor cells, taken 60 days after TCRalphabeta/CD19-depleted stem cell transplant. These receptors were obtained from a female patient aged 2-15 years who had a stem cell transplant for Fanconi anemia, so the T cells may come from the graft donor.

This clonotype has more than one count but fewer than ten. The chain recombines TRBV18 with TRBJ2-1, with D possibly TRBD2 on 6 matching bases. V shed 2 bases and J shed 10 bases, with 18 bases lying between them. Germline CDR1 KGHSH, CDR2 LQKENI. The CDR3 is made up of 15 amino acids. This CDR3 is CASSPVGDRLGEQFF. The CDR3 DNA reads TGTGCCAGCTCACCAGTGGGGGACCGACTAGGGGAGCAGTTCTTC.

The genes are TRBV7-9 and TRBJ2-5; D is uncertain. Germline CDR1 SEHNR, CDR2 FQNEAQ (reference sequence). V gave up 0 bases and J gave up 3 bases, with 8 bases separating them. CDR3 length equals 14 residues. The DNA of the CDR3 is TGTGCCAGCAGCTTAGCGGGATGGGAAGAGACCCAGTACTTC. Amino acids: CASSLAGWEETQYF.

This clonotype was seen a handful of times. The chain combines TRBV11-2 with TRBJ2-7, with no clear D. Trimming took 1 base from V and 0 from J, leaving 4 bases between them. Germline V gene lookup returns CDR1 SGHAT and CDR2 FQNNGV. This CDR3 has 13 amino acids. The CDR3 sequence: CASSLGHSYEQYF. The CDR3 DNA reads as TGTGCCAGCAGCTTAGGACACTCCTACGAGCAGTACTTC.

The chain has TRBV12-3 or TRBV12-4 and TRBJ2-7; 9 positions agree with TRBD1. The CDR3 consists of 13 residues. Unmatched junction bases numbered 5, after V lost 5 bases and J lost 6 bases. The CDR3 DNA sequence: TGTGCCAGCAGTCGCCGACAGGGGGTCGAGCAGTACTTC. Translated: CASSRRQGVEQYF.

This clonotype turned up a few times. The gene calls are TRBV6-1 and TRBJ2-7, with 8 bases identical to TRBD1. V was clipped by 6 bases and J by 1 base; unmatched bases: 2. CDR3 length equals 13 residues. Looked up from germline, CDR1 is MNHNS and CDR2 is SASEGT. The CDR3 region has the DNA TGTGCCAGCAGATGGACAGGGTCCTACGAGCAGTACTTC. Amino acid sequence: CASRWTGSYEQYF.

This clonotype was seen at least ten times. The V and J genes are TRBV6-2 or TRBV6-3 and TRBJ2-3; TRBD1 or TRBD2 may be the D gene (6 bases each). V was shortened by 6 bases and J by 2 bases, with 15 bases between the two germline ends. This CDR3 is 15 amino acids long. Germline V gene data show CDR1 as MNHEY and CDR2 as SVGEGT. The CDR3 region is CASSRTGGNTDTQYF. The CDR3 DNA follows: TGTGCCAGCAGCCGAACCGGGGGCAACACAGATACGCAGTATTTT.

This clonotype was observed many times. The chain links TRBV20-1 to TRBJ1-6; D ambiguous. Trimming stripped 3 bases from V and 7 bases from J, with 7 bases between. There are 12 residues in the CDR3. Germline V gene lookup returns CDR1 DFQATT and CDR2 SNEGSKA (reference sequence). This CDR3 reads CSARPTNSPLHF. DNA for the CDR3: TGCAGTGCTAGGCCTACAAATTCACCCCTCCACTTT.

Ten or more counts support this clonotype. This rearrangement joins TRBV27 to TRBJ2-3, with D tentatively TRBD1 (5 bases). Trimming pared 1 base from V and 4 bases from J, leaving 12 bases between. The length of the CDR3 is 15 residues. Germline CDR1 and CDR2: MNHEY and SMNVEV (reference sequence). The CDR3, as DNA: TGTGCCAGCAGTTTATTGTTCAGGGCGGCAGATACGCAGTATTTT. It encodes CASSLLFRAADTQYF.

This clonotype was picked up a small number of times. The V and J genes are TRBV25-1 and TRBJ2-6; D gene ambiguous. The germline V and J ends were trimmed by 1 base and 6 bases, with 10 bases remaining between them. The CDR3 is 15 amino acids. Germline CDR1 MGHDK, CDR2 SYGVNS. CDR3 loop: CASSEFKGKANVLTF. The CDR3 DNA reads TGTGCCAGCAGTGAATTTAAGGGAAAGGCCAACGTCCTGACTTTC.

This clonotype came up many times. The genes are TRBV7-4 and TRBJ2-1, with D hard to call. The CDR3 contains 15 residues. Trimming shortened V by 1 base and J by 0 bases, and 7 bases separated the two germline ends. Germline CDR1 and CDR2: SGHVT and SQSDAQ. CDR3 residues: CASSLVASSYNEQFF. Here the CDR3 DNA reads TGTGCCAGCAGCTTAGTCGCTAGCTCCTACAATGAGCAGTTCTTC.

This clonotype showed up many times. The chain joins TRBV5-1 to TRBJ2-1; no clear D. Trimming stripped 0 bases from V and 4 bases from J, with 11 bases between. Germline assignment: CDR1 SGHRS and CDR2 YFSETQ. The CDR3 has 15 residues. The CDR3 sequence: CASSLVLPAYNEQFF. The CDR3 bases are TGCGCCAGCAGCTTGGTTCTTCCGGCATACAATGAGCAGTTCTTC.

The sample holds a few counts of this clonotype. The V and J genes are TRBV15 and TRBJ2-7; TRBD1 matches 8 bases. Germline V CDR1 and CDR2: LNHNV, YYDKDF (reference sequence). The trim removed 5 bases at V and 2 bases at J, leaving 17 bases unmatched. The CDR3 is 18 amino acids. CDR3 in amino acids: CATSVYGSPRGLTYEQYF. CDR3 in DNA: TGTGCCACCAGCGTTTACGGGAGTCCCAGGGGGCTCACCTACGAGCAGTACTTC.

The chain joins TRBV13 to TRBJ2-5, with 10 bases that match TRBD2. The CDR3 is 15 residues long. Trimming at V came to 5 bases and at J to 4 bases, leaving 7 bases not matched to a gene. CDR1 and CDR2 (germline): PRHDT, FYEKMQ (reference sequence). CDR3 DNA: TGTGCCAGCAGCGCTGAGCGGGGGGGCCGAGAGACCCAGTACTTC. Encoded protein: CASSAERGGRETQYF.